A single sample is the source of the 16 T cell receptor beta chains below, sequenced in a study of CD8 T cell repertoires and HIV-1 epitope variants. These receptors' antigens are unknown. Using immunoSEQ multiplex PCR, the repertoire was profiled, and TCRdb retains in-frame clones only, with some absent. This sample carries a few thousand clones, under 80% of them seen once, and the ten largest clones take 40% to 45%. Sequencing was performed on cultured CD8+ T cells derived from PBMCs. The receptors originated from a male donor with HIV.

The chain has TRBV6-5 and TRBJ1-2; D is undetermined. Germline lookup yields CDR1 MNHEY and CDR2 SVGAGI. V lost 3 bases and J lost 1, with 15 bases in between. The CDR3 is made up of 16 amino acids. For the CDR3, the DNA is TGTGCCAGCAGTTATTCGTCCACGGATGATAACTATGGCTACACCTTC. Its translation: CASSYSSTDDNYGYTF.

The chain combines TRBV27 with TRBJ2-3; TRBD2 matches 14 bases. V gave up 4 bases and J gave up 4 bases; unmatched junction bases: 10. Germline V gives CDR1 MNHEY, CDR2 SMNVEV (reference sequence). CDR3 length equals 18 residues. For the CDR3, the DNA is TGTGCCAGCAGTTCGCAGGCGGGACTAGCGGGAGTATCAGATACGCAGTATTTT. As protein: CASSSQAGLAGVSDTQYF.

The chain is built from TRBV10-3 and TRBJ2-2; 10 nucleotides align to TRBD1. CDR1 is ENHRY and CDR2 is SYGVKD in the germline V gene. The CDR3 has 18 amino acids. Trimming cost V 10 bases and J 3 bases; bases outside gene matches: 17. For the CDR3, the DNA is TGTGCCAGCAGCCCGAATCCCCCGGGACAGGGGCACACCGGGGAGCTGTTTTTT. Translating it yields CASSPNPPGQGHTGELFF.

J is TRBJ2-7 and V is TRBV29-1, with 9 nucleotides matching TRBD2. Germline CDR1 and CDR2: SQVTM and ANQGSEA. With 7 bases clipped from V and 3 bases from J, the junction kept 7 bases outside the gene matches. CDR3 size: 13 residues. CDR3 in DNA: TGCAGCGCTTGGACTAGCGAGGACTACGAGCAGTACTTC. Translated, it gives CSAWTSEDYEQYF.

DNA for the CDR3: TGCAGCGTTGGTATCTCGCGGACAGGACCCTACGAGCAGTACTTC. Translating it yields CSVGISRTGPYEQYF. The rearrangement uses TRBV29-1 and TRBJ2-7, with TRBD1 matching 7 bases. The germline CDR1 and CDR2 sequences are SQVTM and ANQGSEA. The J segment lost 2 bases and the V segment lost 4 bases, leaving 11 bases of the junction unmatched. The CDR3 totals 15 residues.

The chain joins TRBV27 to TRBJ2-3, with TRBD1 matching 7 bases. CDR1 is MNHEY, CDR2 SMNVEV, per germline (reference sequence). This CDR3 region has 15 residues. Trimming cost V 6 bases and J 0 bases; bases outside gene matches: 6. In DNA form, the CDR3 reads TGTGCCAGCAGCACTGGGACAGCTAGCACAGATACGCAGTATTTT. Encoded protein: CASSTGTASTDTQYF.

The chain joins TRBV5-6 to TRBJ1-1, with D possibly TRBD1 on 6 matching bases. Germline values: CDR1 SGHDT, CDR2 YYEEEE. The V and J ends lost 4 bases and 9 bases respectively, with 19 bases between them. The length of the CDR3 is 14 residues. The DNA for the CDR3 is TGTGCCAGCAGCACAAGCCAGGGGATCGCTAAAGCTTTCTTT. Its protein product is CASSTSQGIAKAFF.

CDR3 bases: TGTGCCAGCAGGGGAGTAGCCTACGAGCAGTACTTC. It specifies CASRGVAYEQYF. V gene TRBV2 combines with J gene TRBJ2-5; possibly TRBD2 for D (5 bases). The J call could be wrong; TRBJ2-7 is a better fit for the DNA end. There are 12 residues in the CDR3. The germline V gene has CDR1 SNHLY and CDR2 FYNNEI.

This clone showed up just a few times. The V gene is TRBV29-1, the J gene TRBJ2-2, with unresolved D. The CDR3 is 12 amino acids. Trimming took off 0 bases at V and 4 bases at J, with 3 bases between the two ends. Germline V lookup: CDR1 SQVTM, CDR2 ANQGSEA. The CDR3 DNA reads as TGCAGCGTTGAAGATGGCACCGGGGAGCTGTTTTTT. Translated: CSVEDGTGELFF.

The rearrangement joins TRBV4-3 to TRBJ1-1, with D maybe TRBD1 (5 bases). CDR3 length: 15 amino acids. Trimming took 0 bases from V and 4 from J, leaving 12 bases between them. CDR1 and CDR2 (germline): LGHNA, YSLEER. CDR3 loop: CASSQDPGGGTEAFF. The CDR3 DNA is TGCGCCAGCAGCCAAGATCCTGGGGGTGGCACTGAAGCTTTCTTT.

The V call is TRBV19, the J call TRBJ2-2; 12 bases align to TRBD2. The V and J ends lost 4 bases and 5 bases, in that order; junction bases with no gene match: 8. Germline V gene lookup returns CDR1 LNHDA and CDR2 SQIVND (reference sequence). The CDR3 contains 17 residues. DNA of the CDR3: TGTGCCAGTAGTAGACTAGCGGGGGAGTCCGCGACCGGGGAGCTGTTTTTT. It specifies CASSRLAGESATGELFF.

CDR3 loop: CASSPYSRSLDQPQHF. The CDR3 coding sequence is TGTGCCAGCAGTCCCTACTCACGCTCTTTAGATCAGCCCCAGCATTTT. V usage is TRBV28 and J usage is TRBJ1-5; D unresolved. The CDR3 runs 16 residues. V shed 5 bases and J shed 5 bases, with 19 bases lying between them. Germline V gives CDR1 MDHEN, CDR2 SYDVKM.

In this sample, this clone turned up a few times. This sequence joins TRBV28 and TRBJ2-7; D is unresolved. CDR1 is MDHEN and CDR2 is SYDVKM in the germline V gene. Trimming removed 1 base at V and 4 bases at J, with 5 bases between. CDR3 length equals 12 residues. The CDR3 spells CASSLSQYEQYF. In DNA form, the CDR3 reads TGTGCCAGCAGTTTATCACAATACGAGCAGTACTTC.

The CDR3, as DNA: TGTGCCAGCAGTGGGGCCCAAGCAACTAATGAAAAACTGTTTTTT. Translation: CASSGAQATNEKLFF. The chain links TRBV2 to TRBJ1-4; D remains ambiguous. The CDR3 length is 15 residues. V lost 4 bases, J lost 0 bases, and 9 bases lay in between. Germline V lookup: CDR1 SNHLY, CDR2 FYNNEI.

A few counts support this clone. This chain connects TRBV7-3 to TRBJ1-2; a possible D gene is TRBD1 (5 bases). The CDR3 totals 14 residues. Looked up from germline, CDR1 is SGHTA and CDR2 is FQGTGA. V lost 0 bases and J lost 6, with 11 bases in between. CDR3 loop: CASSLTGRENGYTF. DNA of the CDR3: TGTGCCAGCAGCTTAACGGGCAGGGAAAATGGCTACACCTTC.

The rearrangement joins TRBV5-1 to TRBJ1-2; 7 bases map to TRBD1. V gave up 4 bases and J gave up 2 bases; unmatched junction bases: 5. Germline V gives CDR1 SGHRS, CDR2 YFSETQ. The CDR3 has 14 residues. DNA of the CDR3: TGCGCCAGCAGCCGAGGACAGGACAACTATGGCTACACCTTC. It specifies CASSRGQDNYGYTF.